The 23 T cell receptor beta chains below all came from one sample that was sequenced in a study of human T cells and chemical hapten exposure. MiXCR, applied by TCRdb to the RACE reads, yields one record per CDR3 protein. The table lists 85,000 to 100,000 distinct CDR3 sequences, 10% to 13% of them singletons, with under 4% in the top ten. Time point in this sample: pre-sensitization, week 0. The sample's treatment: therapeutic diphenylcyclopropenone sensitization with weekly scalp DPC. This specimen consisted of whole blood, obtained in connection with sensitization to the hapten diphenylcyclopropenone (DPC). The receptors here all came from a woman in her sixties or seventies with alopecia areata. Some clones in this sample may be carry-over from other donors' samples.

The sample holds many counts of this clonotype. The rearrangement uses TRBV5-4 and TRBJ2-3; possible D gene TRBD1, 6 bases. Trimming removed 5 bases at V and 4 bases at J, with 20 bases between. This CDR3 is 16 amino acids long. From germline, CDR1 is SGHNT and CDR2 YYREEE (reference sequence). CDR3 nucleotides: TGTGCCAGCAGTCGAACCGACGGAAAGGGGGCAGATACGCAGTATTTT. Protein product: CASSRTDGKGADTQYF.

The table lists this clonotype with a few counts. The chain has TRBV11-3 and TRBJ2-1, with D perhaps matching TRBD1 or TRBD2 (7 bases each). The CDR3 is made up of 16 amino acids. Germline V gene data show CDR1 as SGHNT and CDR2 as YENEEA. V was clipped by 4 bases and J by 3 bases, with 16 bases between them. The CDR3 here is CASSYGGTVDYNEQFF. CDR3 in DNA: TGTGCCAGCAGCTACGGGGGGACAGTAGACTACAATGAGCAGTTCTTC.

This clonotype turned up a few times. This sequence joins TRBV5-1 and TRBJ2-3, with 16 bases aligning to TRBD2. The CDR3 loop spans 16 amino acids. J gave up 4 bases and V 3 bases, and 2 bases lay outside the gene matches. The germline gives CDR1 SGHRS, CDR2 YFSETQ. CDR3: CASSSGLAGGSDTQYF. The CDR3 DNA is TGCGCCAGCAGCTCGGGACTAGCGGGGGGGTCAGATACGCAGTATTTT.

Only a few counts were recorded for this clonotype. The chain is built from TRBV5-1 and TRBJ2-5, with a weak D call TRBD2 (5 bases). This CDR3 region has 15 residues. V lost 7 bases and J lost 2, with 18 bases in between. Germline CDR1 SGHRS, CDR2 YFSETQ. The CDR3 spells CASDQRCELQETQYF. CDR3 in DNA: TGCGCCAGCGACCAGCGGTGCGAGCTTCAAGAGACCCAGTACTTC.

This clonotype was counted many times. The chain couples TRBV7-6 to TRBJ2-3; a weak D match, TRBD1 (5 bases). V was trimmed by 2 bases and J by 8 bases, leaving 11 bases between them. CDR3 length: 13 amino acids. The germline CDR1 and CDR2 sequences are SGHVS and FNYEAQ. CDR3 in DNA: TGTGCCAGCAGCTTATTGATAAGGGGTACGCAGTATTTT. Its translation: CASSLLIRGTQYF.

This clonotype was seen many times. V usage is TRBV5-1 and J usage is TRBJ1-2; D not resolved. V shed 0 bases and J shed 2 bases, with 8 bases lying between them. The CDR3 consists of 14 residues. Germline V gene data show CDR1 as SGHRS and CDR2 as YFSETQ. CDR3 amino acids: CASSLDLDNYGYTF. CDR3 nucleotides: TGCGCCAGCAGCTTGGATCTGGACAACTATGGCTACACCTTC.

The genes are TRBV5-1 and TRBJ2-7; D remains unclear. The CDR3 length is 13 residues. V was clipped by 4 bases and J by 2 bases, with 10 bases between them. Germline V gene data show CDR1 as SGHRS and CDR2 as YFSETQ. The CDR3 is CASSPLRPYEQYF. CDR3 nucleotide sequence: TGCGCCAGCAGCCCCTTAAGGCCCTACGAGCAGTACTTC.

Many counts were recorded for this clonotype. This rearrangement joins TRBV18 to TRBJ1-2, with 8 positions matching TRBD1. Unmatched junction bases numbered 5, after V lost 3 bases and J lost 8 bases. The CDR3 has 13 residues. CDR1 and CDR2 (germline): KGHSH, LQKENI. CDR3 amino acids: CASSPQGARGYTF. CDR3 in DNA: TGTGCCAGCTCACCGCAGGGGGCGCGCGGCTACACCTTC.

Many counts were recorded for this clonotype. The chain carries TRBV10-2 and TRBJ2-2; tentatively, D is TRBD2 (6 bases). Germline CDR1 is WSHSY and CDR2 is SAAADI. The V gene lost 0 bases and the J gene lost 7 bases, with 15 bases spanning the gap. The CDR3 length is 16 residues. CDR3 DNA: TGCGCCAGCAGTGAGTCGAGGCGACTAGTTTTCGGGGAGCTGTTTTTT. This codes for CASSESRRLVFGELFF.

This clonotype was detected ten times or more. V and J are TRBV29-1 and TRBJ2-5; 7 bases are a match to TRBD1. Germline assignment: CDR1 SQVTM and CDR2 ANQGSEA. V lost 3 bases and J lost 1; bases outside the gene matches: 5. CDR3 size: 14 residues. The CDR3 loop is CSVEVDRAQETQYF. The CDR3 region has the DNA TGCAGCGTTGAGGTCGACAGGGCCCAAGAGACCCAGTACTTC.

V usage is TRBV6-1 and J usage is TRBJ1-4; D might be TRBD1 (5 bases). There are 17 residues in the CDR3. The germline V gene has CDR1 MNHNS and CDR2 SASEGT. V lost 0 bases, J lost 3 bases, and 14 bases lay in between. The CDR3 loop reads CASSEAQGSPANEKLFF. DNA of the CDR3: TGTGCCAGCAGTGAAGCTCAGGGATCCCCCGCTAATGAAAAACTGTTTTTT.

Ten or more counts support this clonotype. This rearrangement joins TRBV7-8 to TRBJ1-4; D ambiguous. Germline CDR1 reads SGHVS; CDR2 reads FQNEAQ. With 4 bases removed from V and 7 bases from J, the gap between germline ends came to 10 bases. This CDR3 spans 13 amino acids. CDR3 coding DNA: TGTGCCAGCAGCTCCGACATCTCTGAAAAACTGTTTTTT. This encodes CASSSDISEKLFF. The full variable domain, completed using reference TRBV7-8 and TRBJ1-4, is GAGVSQSPRYKVAKRGQDVALRCDPISGHVSLFWYQQALGQGPEFLTYFQNEAQLDKSGLPSDRFFAERPEGSVSTLKIQRTQQEDSAVYLCASSSDISEKLFFGSGTQLSVL.

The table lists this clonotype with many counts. This chain's CDR3 is CASSSSTGFREQYF. CDR3 in DNA: TGTGCCAGCAGCTCGTCGACAGGGTTCCGCGAGCAGTACTTC. The genes are TRBV7-9 and TRBJ2-7; TRBD1 aligns across 7 bases. Trimming cost V 4 bases and J 6 bases; bases outside gene matches: 9. This CDR3 contains 14 residues. Germline CDR1 reads SEHNR; CDR2 reads FQNEAQ (reference sequence).

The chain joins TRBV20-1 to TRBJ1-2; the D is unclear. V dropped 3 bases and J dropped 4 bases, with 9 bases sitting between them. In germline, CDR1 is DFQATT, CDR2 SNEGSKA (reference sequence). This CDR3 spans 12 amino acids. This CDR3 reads CSARAPGYGYTF. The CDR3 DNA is TGCAGTGCTAGGGCGCCTGGCTATGGCTACACCTTC.

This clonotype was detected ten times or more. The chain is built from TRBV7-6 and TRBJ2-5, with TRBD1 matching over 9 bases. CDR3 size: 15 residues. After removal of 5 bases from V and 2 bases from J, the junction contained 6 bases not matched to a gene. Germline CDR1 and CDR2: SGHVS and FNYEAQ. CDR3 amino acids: CASSPNRGRQETQYF. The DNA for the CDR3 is TGTGCCAGCAGCCCAAACAGGGGGCGACAAGAGACCCAGTACTTC.

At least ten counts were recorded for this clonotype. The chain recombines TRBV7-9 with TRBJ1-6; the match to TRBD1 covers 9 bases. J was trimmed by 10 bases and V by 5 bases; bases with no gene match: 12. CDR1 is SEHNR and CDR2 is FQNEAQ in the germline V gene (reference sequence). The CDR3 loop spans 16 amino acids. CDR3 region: CASSQAGTGSRSPLHF. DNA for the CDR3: TGTGCCAGCAGCCAAGCCGGGACAGGGTCTCGGTCACCCCTCCACTTT. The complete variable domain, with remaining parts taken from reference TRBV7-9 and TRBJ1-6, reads DTGVSQNPRHKITKRGQNVTFRCDPISEHNRLYWYRQTLGQGPEFLTYFQNEAQLEKSRLLSDRFSAERPKGSFSTLEIQRTEQGDSAMYLCASSQAGTGSRSPLHFGNGTRLTVT.

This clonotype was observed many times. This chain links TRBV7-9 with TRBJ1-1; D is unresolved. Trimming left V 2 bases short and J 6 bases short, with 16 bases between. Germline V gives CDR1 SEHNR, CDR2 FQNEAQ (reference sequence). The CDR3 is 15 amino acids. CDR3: CASSLPDEKIAEAFF. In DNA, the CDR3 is TGTGCCAGCAGCTTACCGGACGAAAAAATCGCTGAAGCTTTCTTT.

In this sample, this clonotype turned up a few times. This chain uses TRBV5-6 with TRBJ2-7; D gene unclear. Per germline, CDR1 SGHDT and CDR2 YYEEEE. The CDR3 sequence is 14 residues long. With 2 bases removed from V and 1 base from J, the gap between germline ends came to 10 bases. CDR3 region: CASSLGIGSYEQYF. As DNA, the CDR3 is TGTGCCAGCAGCTTAGGAATAGGGTCCTACGAGCAGTACTTC.

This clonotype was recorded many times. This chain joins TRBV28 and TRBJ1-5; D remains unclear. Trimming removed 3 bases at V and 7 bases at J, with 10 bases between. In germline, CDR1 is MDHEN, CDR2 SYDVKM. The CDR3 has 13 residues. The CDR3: CASSFSVGQPQHF. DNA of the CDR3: TGTGCCAGCAGTTTCAGCGTTGGGCAGCCCCAGCATTTT.

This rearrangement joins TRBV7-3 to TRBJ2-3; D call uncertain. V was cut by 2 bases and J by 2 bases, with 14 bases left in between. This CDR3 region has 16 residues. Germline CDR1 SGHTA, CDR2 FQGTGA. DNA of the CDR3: TGTGCCAGCAGCTTATCCTCCAGAGAACTCACAGATACGCAGTATTTT. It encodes CASSLSSRELTDTQYF.

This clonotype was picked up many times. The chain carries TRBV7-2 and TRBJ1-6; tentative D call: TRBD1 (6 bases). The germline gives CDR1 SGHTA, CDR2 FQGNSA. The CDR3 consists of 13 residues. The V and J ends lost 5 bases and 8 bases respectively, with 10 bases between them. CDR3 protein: CASSTNRDSPLHF. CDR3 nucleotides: TGTGCCAGCAGCACCAACAGGGATTCACCCCTCCACTTT.

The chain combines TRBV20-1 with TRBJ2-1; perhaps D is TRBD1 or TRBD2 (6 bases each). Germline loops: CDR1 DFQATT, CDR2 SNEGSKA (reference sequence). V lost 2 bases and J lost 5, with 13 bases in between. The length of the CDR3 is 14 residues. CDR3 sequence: CSARSGGLHNEQFF. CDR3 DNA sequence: TGCAGTGCTAGATCCGGGGGCCTTCACAATGAGCAGTTCTTC.

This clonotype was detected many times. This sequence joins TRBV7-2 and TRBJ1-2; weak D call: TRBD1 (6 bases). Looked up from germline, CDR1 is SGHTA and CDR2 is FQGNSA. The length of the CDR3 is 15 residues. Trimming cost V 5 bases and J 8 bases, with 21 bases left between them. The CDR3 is CASSLRQAEDGGYTF. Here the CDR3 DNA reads TGTGCCAGCAGCCTTCGACAGGCGGAAGACGGGGGCTACACCTTC.